The rows below give T cell receptor beta chains drawn from one sample of a study of shared clonotypes between healthy human individuals. Using immunoSEQ multiplex PCR, the repertoire was profiled, and TCRdb retains in-frame clones only, with some absent. Of about 500,000 clones listed, approximately 77% are singletons. Sequenced material: PBMCs. These receptors came from a woman aged 40-49 years in good health. Some clones in this sample may be carry-over from other donors' samples. The CDR3 runs from the conserved cysteine through the conserved F or W. D genes are given only for firm matches. Only part of the rows carry a size: once, few, many, or a class if the clone is expanded.

size	D	V	J	length	DNA	CDR3
few	-	TRBV2	TRBJ2-5	11	TGTGCCAGCACCCAGCAAGAGACCCAGTACTTC	CASTQQETQYF
-	TRBD2	TRBV28	TRBJ2-5	15	TGTGCCAGCAGTACCGGGGGAGTAGCGGGAGAGACCCAGTACTTC	CASSTGGVAGETQYF
few	-	TRBV19	TRBJ1-1	13	TGTGCCAGTAGTTACAGGGAGAACACTGAAGCTTTCTTT	CASSYRENTEAFF
-	-	TRBV10-3	TRBJ2-1	14	TGTGCCACCAGGGACACTCCGGATTACAATGAGCAGTTCTTC	CATRDTPDYNEQFF
-	-	TRBV6-1	TRBJ2-3	15	TGTGCCAGCAGTGAAGGAGTGGGGGTCACAGATACGCAGTATTTT	CASSEGVGVTDTQYF
-	-	TRBV2	TRBJ2-3	14	TGTGCCAGCAGTGGGCGACTCCGAGGTGATACGCAGTATTTT	CASSGRLRGDTQYF
-	TRBD2	TRBV28	TRBJ2-7	15	TGTGCCAGCAGTTTGATGGGACTAGCGGGTTACGAGCAGTACTTC	CASSLMGLAGYEQYF
-	-	TRBV5-1	TRBJ1-5	15	TGCGCCAGCAGCTTTGAAGGGGCCCGGGGTCAGCCCCAGCATTTT	CASSFEGARGQPQHF
-	-	TRBV19	TRBJ2-3	13	TGTGCCAGTAGTATAGAGAGGGGAGATACGCAGTATTTT	CASSIERGDTQYF
-	TRBD1	TRBV2	TRBJ1-4	17	TGTGCCAGCAGTATACAGGGGGCTACCCTTCGGGTTGAAAAACTGTTTTTT	CASSIQGATLRVEKLFF
many	TRBD1	TRBV2	TRBJ1-1	12	TGTGCCAGCAGTGAGTGGACAGGGTTAGCTTTCTTT	CASSEWTGLAFF
-	-	TRBV5-1	TRBJ1-2	14	TGCGCCAGCAGCTTAGACGGTAGTGACTATGGCTACACCTTC	CASSLDGSDYGYTF
-	TRBD2	TRBV4-1	TRBJ2-2	16	TGCGCCAGCAGCCCCCAGGGGCGGGAGGTGGGCGGGGAGCTGTTTTTT	CASSPQGREVGGELFF
-	-	TRBV2	TRBJ2-2	13	TGTGCCAGCAGTGAAACATTCACCGGGGAGCTGTTTTTT	CASSETFTGELFF
-	-	TRBV11-1	TRBJ2-1	12	TGTGCCAGCAGCTCTGACAGAAATGAGCAGTTCTTC	CASSSDRNEQFF
-	-	TRBV5-1	TRBJ2-7	14	TGCGCCAGCAGCTTGATACAGGGCGACTACGAGCAGTACTTC	CASSLIQGDYEQYF
-	-	TRBV27	TRBJ2-1	15	TGTGCCAGCAGTTTAGAGGGAGTTGGAAACAATGAGCAGTTCTTC	CASSLEGVGNNEQFF
-	-	TRBV29-1	TRBJ2-1	15	TGCAGCGTTGAGGCCGGAAACAGGGCTTCGAATGAGCAGTTCTTC	CSVEAGNRASNEQFF
-	-	TRBV5-1	TRBJ2-7	16	TGCGCCAGCAGCTTGTCGGCAGGGTCGAGCTCCTACGAGCAGTACTTC	CASSLSAGSSSYEQYF
-	TRBD1	TRBV5-1	TRBJ2-7	14	TGCGCCAGCAGCTTGGAGGGACAGCCCTACGAGCAGTACTTC	CASSLEGQPYEQYF
-	-	TRBV7-2	TRBJ2-7	14	TGTGCCAGCAGCTTAGTGGGGAGCTCCTACGAGCAGTACTTC	CASSLVGSSYEQYF
-	TRBD1	TRBV5-4	TRBJ1-1	14	TGTGCCAGCAGCTCCGGGACAGGGGGGACTGAAGCTTTCTTT	CASSSGTGGTEAFF
-	-	TRBV28	TRBJ1-1	14	TGTGCCAGCAGTCAAGAATATTCCAACACTGAAGCTTTCTTT	CASSQEYSNTEAFF
-	TRBD1	TRBV6-1	TRBJ2-5	14	TGTGCCAGCAGTGGCGGCCCTGTCCAGGGGGACCAGTACTTC	CASSGGPVQGDQYF
many	TRBD2	TRBV7-2	TRBJ2-1	15	TGTGCCAGCAGCTCAGCGGGGACTCCATACAATGAGCAGTTCTTC	CASSSAGTPYNEQFF
-	-	TRBV18	TRBJ1-5	14	TGTGCCAGCTCACCCGGACGCTCCAATCAGCCCCAGCATTTT	CASSPGRSNQPQHF
few	-	TRBV7-9	TRBJ1-5	14	TGTGCCAGCAGCGGCGCAGGGGGCAATCAGCCCCAGCATTTT	CASSGAGGNQPQHF
-	-	TRBV6-5	TRBJ1-1	12	TGTGCCAGCAGGCCCACAGGGAAAGAAGCTTTCTTT	CASRPTGKEAFF
-	TRBD2	TRBV30	TRBJ2-2	17	TGTGCCTGGAGTGACCCTACGACAGCGGGAGTATTCAGGGAGCTGTTTTTT	CAWSDPTTAGVFRELFF
-	TRBD1	TRBV28	TRBJ1-1	16	TGTGCCAGCAGTTATCCGACAGGGCTCATGAACACTGAAGCTTTCTTT	CASSYPTGLMNTEAFF